The sequence of this TCR beta chain was determined in a study of blood T cell repertoires in COVID-19. Study background: From the United States, Italy and Spain came samples of acute and convalescent COVID-19.

V gave up 1 base and J gave up 10 bases; unmatched junction bases: 17. The germline V gene has CDR1 MNHEY and CDR2 SMNVEV (reference sequence). This CDR3 contains 18 residues. It was during active infection that Seattle patients were enrolled and then longitudinally followed. Authors' analysis steps: For nucleated cells, counts were estimated from reference gene primer amplification. TCRdb's table, derived via immunoSEQ multiplex PCR, lists solely in-frame clones and lacks some. V and J calls and clone size are copied from that table; D and trimming were computed from the DNA. The repertoire includes roughly 140,000 clones, approximately 81% of them detected once, and 8% to 9% sits in the top ten.

This TCR was sampled from a woman in her sixties or seventies with COVID-19, enrolled during active disease. Sequences were obtained from peripheral blood. The V gene is TRBV27, the J gene TRBJ1-1, with 11 bases lining up with TRBD1. CDR3 in amino acids: CASSLFHTRTGGATAAFF. DNA of the CDR3: TGTGCCAGCAGTTTATTCCACACGAGGACAGGGGGCGCGACGGCAGCTTTCTTT.